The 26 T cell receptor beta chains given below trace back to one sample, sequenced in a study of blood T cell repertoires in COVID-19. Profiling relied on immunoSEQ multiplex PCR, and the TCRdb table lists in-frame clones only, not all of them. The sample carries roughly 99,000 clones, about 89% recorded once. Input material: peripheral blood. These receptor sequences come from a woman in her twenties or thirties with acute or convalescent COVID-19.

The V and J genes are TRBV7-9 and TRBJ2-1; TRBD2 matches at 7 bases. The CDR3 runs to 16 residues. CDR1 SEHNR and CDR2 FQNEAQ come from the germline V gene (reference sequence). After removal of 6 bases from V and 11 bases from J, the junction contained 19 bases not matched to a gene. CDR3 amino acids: CASRPLSGASPQKQFF. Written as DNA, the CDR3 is TGTGCCAGCAGGCCCCTGAGCGGGGCCTCCCCGCAAAAGCAGTTCTTC.

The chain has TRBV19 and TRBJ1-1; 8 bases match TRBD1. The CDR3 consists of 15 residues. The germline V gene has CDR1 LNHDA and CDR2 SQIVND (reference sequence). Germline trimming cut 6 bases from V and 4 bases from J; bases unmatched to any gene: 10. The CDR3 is CASSLTGQGSTEAFF. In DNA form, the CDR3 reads TGTGCCAGTAGCCTCACCGGACAGGGTTCCACTGAAGCTTTCTTT.

CDR3 bases: TGTGCCAGCAGTCCTGACTGGGCCCAGTACTTC. Residues: CASSPDWAQYF. This chain joins TRBV28 and TRBJ2-5; D is ambiguous. Germline V gene lookup returns CDR1 MDHEN and CDR2 SYDVKM. The CDR3 totals 11 residues. V gave up 5 bases and J gave up 9 bases, with 10 bases separating them.

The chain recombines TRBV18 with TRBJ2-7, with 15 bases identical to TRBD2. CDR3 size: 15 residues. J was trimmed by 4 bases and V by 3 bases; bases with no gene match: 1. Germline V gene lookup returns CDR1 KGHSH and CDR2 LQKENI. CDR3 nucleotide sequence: TGTGCCAGCTCACCGGGACTAGCGGGGGGTTACGAGCAGTACTTC. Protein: CASSPGLAGGYEQYF.

The CDR3 nucleotides read TGTGCCAGCAGCCCTTCCCAGGCAACTAATGAAAAACTGTTTTTT. This encodes CASSPSQATNEKLFF. The chain is built from TRBV9 and TRBJ1-4; D unclear. CDR1 and CDR2 from the germline V gene are SGDLS and YYNGEE. Trimming stripped 4 bases from V and 0 bases from J, with 10 bases between. The CDR3 spans 15 residues.

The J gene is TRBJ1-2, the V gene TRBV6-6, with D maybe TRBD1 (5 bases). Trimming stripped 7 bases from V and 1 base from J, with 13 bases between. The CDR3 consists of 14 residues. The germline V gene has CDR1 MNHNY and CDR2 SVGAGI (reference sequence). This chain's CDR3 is CASTGPTVNYGYTF. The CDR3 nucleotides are TGTGCCAGCACAGGTCCGACAGTTAACTATGGCTACACCTTC.

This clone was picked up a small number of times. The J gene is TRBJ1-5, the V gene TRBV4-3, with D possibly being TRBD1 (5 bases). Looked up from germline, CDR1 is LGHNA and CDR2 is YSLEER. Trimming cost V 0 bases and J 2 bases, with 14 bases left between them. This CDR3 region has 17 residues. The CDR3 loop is CASSQEIWQGGNQPQHF. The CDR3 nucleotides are TGCGCCAGCAGCCAAGAAATTTGGCAGGGCGGCAATCAGCCCCAGCATTTT.

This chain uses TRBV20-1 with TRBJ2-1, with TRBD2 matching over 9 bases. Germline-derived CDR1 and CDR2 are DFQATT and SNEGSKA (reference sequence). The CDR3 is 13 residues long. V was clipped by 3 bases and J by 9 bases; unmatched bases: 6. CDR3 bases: TGCAGTGCTAGTAATAGCGGGAGCGGTGAGCAGTTCTTC. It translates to CSASNSGSGEQFF.

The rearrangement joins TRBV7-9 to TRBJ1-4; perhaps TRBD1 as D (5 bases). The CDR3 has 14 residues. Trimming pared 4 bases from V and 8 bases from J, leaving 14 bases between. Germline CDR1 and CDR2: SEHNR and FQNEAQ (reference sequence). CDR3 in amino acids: CASSSTVSTEKLFF. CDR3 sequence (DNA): TGTGCCAGCAGCTCGACAGTTTCTACCGAAAAACTGTTTTTT.

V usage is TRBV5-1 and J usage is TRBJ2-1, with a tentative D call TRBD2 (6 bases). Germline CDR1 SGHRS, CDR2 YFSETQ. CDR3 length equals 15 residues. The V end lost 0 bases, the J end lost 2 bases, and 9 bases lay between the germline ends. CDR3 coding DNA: TGCGCCAGCAGCTTGGAGGGGAGGCCCTACAATGAGCAGTTCTTC. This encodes CASSLEGRPYNEQFF.

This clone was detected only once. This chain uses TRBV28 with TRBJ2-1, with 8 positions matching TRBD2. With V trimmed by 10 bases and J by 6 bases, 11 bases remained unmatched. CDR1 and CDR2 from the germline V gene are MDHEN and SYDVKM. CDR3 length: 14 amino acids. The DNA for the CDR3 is TGTGCCACGACGGACGGGGGGGTGATCAATGAGCAGTTCTTC. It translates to CATTDGGVINEQFF.

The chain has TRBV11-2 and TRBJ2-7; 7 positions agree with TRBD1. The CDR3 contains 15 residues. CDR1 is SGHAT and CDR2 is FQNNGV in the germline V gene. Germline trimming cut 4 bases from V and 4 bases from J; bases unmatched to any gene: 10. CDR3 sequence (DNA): TGTGCCAGCAGCTCCGTCCGGGACAGTATTTACGAGCAGTACTTC. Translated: CASSSVRDSIYEQYF.

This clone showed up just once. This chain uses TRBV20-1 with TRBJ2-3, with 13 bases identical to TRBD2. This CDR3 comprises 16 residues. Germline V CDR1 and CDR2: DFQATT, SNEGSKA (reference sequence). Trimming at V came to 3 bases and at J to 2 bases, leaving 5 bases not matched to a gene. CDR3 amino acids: CSASKLAGGPTDTQYF. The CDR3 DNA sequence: TGCAGTGCTAGTAAACTAGCGGGGGGGCCCACAGATACGCAGTATTTT.

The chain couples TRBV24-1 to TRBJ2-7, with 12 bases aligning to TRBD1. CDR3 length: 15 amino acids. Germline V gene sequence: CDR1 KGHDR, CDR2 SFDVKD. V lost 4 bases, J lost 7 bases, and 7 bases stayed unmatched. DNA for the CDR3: TGTGCCACCAGTGACCCCGGGACAGGGGGCCGGGAGCAGTACTTC. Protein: CATSDPGTGGREQYF.

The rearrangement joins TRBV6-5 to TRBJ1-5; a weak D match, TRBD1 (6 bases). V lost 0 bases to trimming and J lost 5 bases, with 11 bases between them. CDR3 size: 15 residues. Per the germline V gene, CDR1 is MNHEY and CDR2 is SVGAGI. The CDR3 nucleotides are TGTGCCAGCAGTTACTCGAGGGGGGGGTATCAGCCCCAGCATTTT. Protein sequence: CASSYSRGGYQPQHF.

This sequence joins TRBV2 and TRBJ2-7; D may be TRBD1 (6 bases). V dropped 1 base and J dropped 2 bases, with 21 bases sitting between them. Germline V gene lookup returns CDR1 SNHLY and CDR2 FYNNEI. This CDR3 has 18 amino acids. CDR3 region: CASSEERAGRGWPYEQYF. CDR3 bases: TGTGCCAGCAGTGAAGAGCGAGCAGGCAGGGGATGGCCCTACGAGCAGTACTTC. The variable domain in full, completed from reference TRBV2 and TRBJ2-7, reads EPEVTQTPSHQVTQMGQEVILRCVPISNHLYFYWYRQILGQKVEFLVSFYNNEISEKSEIFDDQFSVERPDGSNFTLKIRSTKLEDSAMYFCASSEERAGRGWPYEQYFGPGTRLTVT.

The CDR3 bases are TGTGCCAGCAGTTACTCGGGACATCTGAATGAAAAACTGTTTTTT. Protein: CASSYSGHLNEKLFF. The genes are TRBV6-2 or TRBV6-3 and TRBJ1-4; D is perhaps TRBD1 (6 bases). The V gene's germline CDR1 is MNHEY and CDR2 SVGEGT. The CDR3 runs 15 residues. The V end was cut by 0 bases, the J end by 5 bases, with 10 bases between.

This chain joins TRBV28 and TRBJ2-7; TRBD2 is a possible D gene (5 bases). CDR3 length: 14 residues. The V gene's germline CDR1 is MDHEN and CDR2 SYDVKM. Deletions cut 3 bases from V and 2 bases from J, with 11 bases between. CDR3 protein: CASSFHSEAYEQYF. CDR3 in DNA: TGTGCCAGCAGTTTCCATAGCGAGGCCTACGAGCAGTACTTC.

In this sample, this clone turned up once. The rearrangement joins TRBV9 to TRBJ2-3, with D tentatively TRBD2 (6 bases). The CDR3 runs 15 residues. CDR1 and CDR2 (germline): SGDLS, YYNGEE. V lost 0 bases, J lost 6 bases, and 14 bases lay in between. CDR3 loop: CASSVGTGGMDTQYF. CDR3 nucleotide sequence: TGTGCCAGCAGCGTAGGGACTGGAGGGATGGATACGCAGTATTTT.

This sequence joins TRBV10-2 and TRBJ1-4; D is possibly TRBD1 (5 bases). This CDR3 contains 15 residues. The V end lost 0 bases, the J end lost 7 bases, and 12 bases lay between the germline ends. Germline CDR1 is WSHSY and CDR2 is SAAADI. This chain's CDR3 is CASSESGGDGEKLFF. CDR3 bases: TGCGCCAGCAGTGAGTCGGGGGGAGACGGTGAAAAACTGTTTTTT.

This chain's CDR3 is CASSQDTANNYGYTF. CDR3 nucleotides: TGTGCCAGCAGCCAAGACACAGCTAATAACTATGGCTACACCTTC. The V call is TRBV4-2, the J call TRBJ1-2, with no clear D. The CDR3 consists of 15 residues. V shed 0 bases and J shed 1 base, with 9 bases lying between them. Germline CDR1 is LGHNA and CDR2 is YNFKEQ.

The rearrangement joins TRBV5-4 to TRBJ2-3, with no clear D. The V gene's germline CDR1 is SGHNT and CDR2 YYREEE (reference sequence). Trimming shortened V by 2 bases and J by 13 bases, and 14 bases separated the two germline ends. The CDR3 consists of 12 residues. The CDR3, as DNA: TGTGCCAGCAGCTTCCCCTTGTCCCCCGAGTATTTT. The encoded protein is CASSFPLSPEYF.

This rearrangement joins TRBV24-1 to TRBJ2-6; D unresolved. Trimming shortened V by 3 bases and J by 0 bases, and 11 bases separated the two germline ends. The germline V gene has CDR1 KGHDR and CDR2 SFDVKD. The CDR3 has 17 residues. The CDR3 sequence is CATSDPAMNSGANVLTF. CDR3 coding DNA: TGTGCCACCAGTGATCCAGCGATGAACTCTGGGGCCAACGTCCTGACTTTC.

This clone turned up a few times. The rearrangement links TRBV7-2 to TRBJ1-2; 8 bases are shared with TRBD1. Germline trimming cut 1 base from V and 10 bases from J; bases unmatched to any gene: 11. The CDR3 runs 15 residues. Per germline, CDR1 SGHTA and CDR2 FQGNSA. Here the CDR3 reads CASSLVQGAQKYYTF. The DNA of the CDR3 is TGTGCCAGCAGCTTAGTTCAGGGGGCGCAGAAGTACTACACCTTC.

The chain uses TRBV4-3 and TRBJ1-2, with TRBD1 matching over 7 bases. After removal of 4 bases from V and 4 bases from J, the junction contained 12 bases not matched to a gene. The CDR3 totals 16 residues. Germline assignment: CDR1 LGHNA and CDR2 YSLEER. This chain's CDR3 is CASSRGGGGTGYGYTF. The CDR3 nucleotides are TGCGCCAGCAGCCGAGGCGGAGGGGGCACGGGCTATGGCTACACCTTC.

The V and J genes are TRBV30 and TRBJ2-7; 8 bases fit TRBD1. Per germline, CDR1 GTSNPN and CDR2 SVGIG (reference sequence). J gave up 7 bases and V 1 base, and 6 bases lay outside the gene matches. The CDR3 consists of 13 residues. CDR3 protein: CAWSGQGAREQYF. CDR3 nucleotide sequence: TGTGCCTGGAGTGGGCAGGGGGCGAGAGAGCAGTACTTC. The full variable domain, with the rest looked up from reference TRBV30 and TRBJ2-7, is SQTIHQWPATLVQPVGSPLSLECTVEGTSNPNLYWYRQAAGRGLQLLFYSVGIGQISSEVPQNLSASRPQDRQFILSSKKLLLSDSGFYLCAWSGQGAREQYFGPGTRLTVT.